The 25 T cell receptor beta chains below come from one sample, sequenced in a study of T-cell memory formation after mild COVID-19. A single record per CDR3 protein comes from TCRdb applying MiXCR to the 5' RACE reads. The table shows about 470,000 distinct CDR3 sequences, with 20% to 25% occurring only once. Source material: PBMCs or a T cell subset sorted from them (not recorded which). Receptors were obtained from an adult woman who had mild COVID-19 (a few samples of this study predate the infection). Cell type and time point are not known.

This clonotype was counted a few times. The CDR3 DNA follows: TGCGCCAGCAGCTGGGGGGGACAGAGCCTCTACAATGAGCAGTTCTTC. This codes for CASSWGGQSLYNEQFF. The chain recombines TRBV5-1 with TRBJ2-1, with D perhaps assigned TRBD1 or TRBD2 (7 bases each). Per germline, CDR1 SGHRS and CDR2 YFSETQ. The CDR3 consists of 16 residues. V was cut by 3 bases and J by 3 bases, with 16 bases left in between.

This clonotype was recorded a few times. The DNA of the CDR3 is TGTGCCAGCAGTGAAATGGGACAGGGGACTTATGAGCAGTTCTTC. Encoded protein: CASSEMGQGTYEQFF. The chain links TRBV6-1 to TRBJ2-1; 10 bases fit TRBD1. V lost 2 bases and J lost 8; bases outside the gene matches: 6. CDR1 is MNHNS, CDR2 SASEGT, per germline. The CDR3 spans 15 residues.

This clonotype was seen a few times. The chain links TRBV7-8 to TRBJ2-7, with D possibly TRBD2 on 6 matching bases. Germline V gene data show CDR1 as SGHVS and CDR2 as FQNEAQ. V gave up 5 bases and J gave up 2 bases, with 19 bases separating them. This CDR3 is 16 amino acids long. CDR3 protein: CASSPRDSANTYEQYF. The CDR3, as DNA: TGTGCCAGCAGCCCCCGGGACTCGGCGAATACCTACGAGCAGTACTTC.

This clonotype was counted a few times. This chain connects TRBV5-1 to TRBJ2-2; D gene ambiguous. This CDR3 is built from 13 residues. Germline-derived CDR1 and CDR2 are SGHRS and YFSETQ. The germline V and J ends were trimmed by 4 bases and 7 bases, with 11 bases remaining between them. The CDR3 region has the DNA TGCGCCAGCAGCCCGTTACCAGGCGGGGAGCTGTTTTTT. Residues: CASSPLPGGELFF.

The CDR3 protein is CASSRYPKTEQFF. DNA of the CDR3: TGTGCCAGCAGCCGCTACCCTAAAACGGAGCAGTTCTTC. The gene calls are TRBV5-4 and TRBJ2-1; unclear D gene. CDR3 length: 13 amino acids. The V end lost 4 bases, the J end lost 10 bases, and 15 bases lay between the germline ends. Germline V gene data show CDR1 as SGHNT and CDR2 as YYREEE (reference sequence).

In this sample, this clonotype turned up a few times. V is TRBV5-1 and J is TRBJ2-1; 8 nucleotides agree with TRBD2. Trimming took 5 bases from V and 7 from J; bases not matched to a gene: 11. This CDR3 is 15 amino acids long. Germline CDR1 SGHRS, CDR2 YFSETQ. DNA of the CDR3: TGCGCCAGCAGTACCACAAGCGGGGGTGGAAATGAGCAGTTCTTC. It is translated as CASSTTSGGGNEQFF. Full variable domain (missing parts from reference TRBV5-1 and TRBJ2-1): KAGVTQTPRYLIKTRGQQVTLSCSPISGHRSVSWYQQTPGQGLQFLFEYFSETQRNKGNFPGRFSGRQFSNSRSEMNVSTLELGDSALYLCASSTTSGGGNEQFFGPGTRLTVL.

This clonotype was seen more than once but under ten times. The rearrangement links TRBV4-1 to TRBJ1-1, with no clear D. The germline gives CDR1 MGHRA, CDR2 YSYEKL. The CDR3 sequence is 17 residues long. V lost 0 bases and J lost 0, with 14 bases in between. The CDR3 is CASSQDITGRLNTEAFF. The CDR3 coding sequence is TGCGCCAGCAGCCAAGATATAACCGGCAGACTGAACACTGAAGCTTTCTTT.

This clonotype was observed a handful of times. V is TRBV7-9 and J is TRBJ2-3, with 10 bases identical to TRBD2. Germline V gene data show CDR1 as SEHNR and CDR2 as FQNEAQ (reference sequence). This CDR3 contains 16 residues. J was trimmed by 1 base and V by 5 bases; bases with no gene match: 6. The CDR3 nucleotides read TGTGCCAGCAGCCCCAAAGGGACTAGCGGCACAGATACGCAGTATTTT. The encoded protein is CASSPKGTSGTDTQYF.

This clonotype was detected only a few times. The chain has TRBV29-1 and TRBJ1-1; possible D gene TRBD1, 5 bases. CDR1 SQVTM and CDR2 ANQGSEA come from the germline V gene. The CDR3 contains 14 residues. With 4 bases removed from V and 0 bases from J, the gap between germline ends came to 12 bases. Here the CDR3 reads CSVGRGGMNTEAFF. CDR3 sequence (DNA): TGCAGCGTTGGCCGGGGGGGTATGAACACTGAAGCTTTCTTT.

The chain joins TRBV6-2 or TRBV6-3 to TRBJ2-5; 9 positions match TRBD1. Looked up from germline, CDR1 is MNHEY and CDR2 is SVGEGT. Trimming cost V 8 bases and J 5 bases; bases outside gene matches: 9. The CDR3 consists of 14 residues. The CDR3 nucleotides read TGTGCCAGCCGAGGGACAGGGATATTGGAGACCCAGTACTTC. This encodes CASRGTGILETQYF.

V gene TRBV3-1 combines with J gene TRBJ2-2; no clear D. CDR3 size: 15 residues. Trimming removed 0 bases from V and 6 bases from J, with 11 bases in between. Germline V gene data show CDR1 as LGHDT and CDR2 as YNNKEL (reference sequence). The CDR3 here is CASSQEAVPAGELFF. The DNA of the CDR3 is TGTGCCAGCAGCCAAGAAGCCGTTCCGGCCGGGGAGCTGTTTTTT.

V is TRBV7-3 and J is TRBJ2-3, with a possible D match to TRBD2 (7 bases). Trimming pared 5 bases from V and 1 base from J, leaving 19 bases between. Germline loops: CDR1 SGHTA, CDR2 FQGTGA. This CDR3 spans 17 amino acids. The CDR3 sequence: CASSPRLRGGGTDTQYF. The CDR3 bases are TGTGCCAGCAGCCCCAGGTTGAGGGGGGGAGGCACAGATACGCAGTATTTT.

A note on this clonotype: This likely comes from a read error, as the CDR3 has no conserved phenylalanine or tryptophan at its end. The genes are TRBV5-6 and TRBJ2-1; D possibly corresponds to TRBD1 (7 bases). The germline CDR1 and CDR2 sequences are SGHDT and YYEEEE. The V end was cut by 4 bases, the J end by 8 bases, with 10 bases between. The CDR3 has 12 amino acids. The DNA for the CDR3 is TGTGCCAGCAGCCCAGGGGGGTATGAGCAGTTCTTA. Its translation is CASSPGGYEQFL.

The V gene is TRBV2, the J gene TRBJ1-2; D is perhaps TRBD1 (6 bases). The CDR3 length is 14 residues. V lost 6 bases, J lost 6 bases, and 17 bases lay in between. The germline gives CDR1 SNHLY, CDR2 FYNNEI. The CDR3 bases are TGTGCCAGCAGCTCAAGGGGGAAAGAAGATGGCTACACCTTC. Amino acid sequence: CASSSRGKEDGYTF.

V usage is TRBV24-1 and J usage is TRBJ2-7; a possible D gene is TRBD2 (6 bases). The CDR3 covers 15 residues. Trimming took 2 bases from V and 2 from J, leaving 12 bases between them. Looked up from germline, CDR1 is KGHDR and CDR2 is SFDVKD. The CDR3 loop reads CATSDSGTDPYEQYF. For the CDR3, the DNA is TGTGCCACCAGTGATTCAGGGACTGATCCCTACGAGCAGTACTTC.

The chain combines TRBV20-1 with TRBJ2-2; tentatively, D is TRBD1 (5 bases). There are 13 residues in the CDR3. Germline assignment: CDR1 DFQATT and CDR2 SNEGSKA (reference sequence). V lost 4 bases and J lost 5, with 11 bases in between. CDR3 region: CSATRQGTGELFF. In DNA, the CDR3 is TGCAGTGCTACTCGGCAGGGAACCGGGGAGCTGTTTTTT.

The V and J genes are TRBV4-1 and TRBJ1-3, with TRBD1 identical over 7 bases. Looked up from germline, CDR1 is MGHRA and CDR2 is YSYEKL. After removal of 4 bases from V and 0 bases from J, the junction contained 6 bases not matched to a gene. CDR3 length equals 16 residues. The CDR3 is CASSRSRDSSGNTIYF. Here the CDR3 DNA reads TGCGCCAGCAGCCGGAGCCGGGACAGCTCTGGAAACACCATATATTTT.

A few counts support this clonotype. This chain joins TRBV28 and TRBJ1-1, with D maybe TRBD1 (6 bases). The CDR3 contains 14 residues. From germline, CDR1 is MDHEN and CDR2 SYDVKM. The germline V and J ends were trimmed by 6 bases and 1 base, with 12 bases remaining between them. The CDR3 spells CASRVTGQNTEAFF. The DNA for the CDR3 is TGTGCCAGCAGGGTAACGGGACAGAACACTGAAGCTTTCTTT.

The rearrangement uses TRBV5-1 and TRBJ2-3; 9 bases are a match to TRBD1. Germline assignment: CDR1 SGHRS and CDR2 YFSETQ. V lost 4 bases and J lost 0; bases outside the gene matches: 9. The length of the CDR3 is 17 residues. CDR3 sequence reads: CASSRAGTGSSTDTQYF. CDR3 DNA: TGCGCCAGCAGCCGTGCCGGGACAGGGTCTAGCACAGATACGCAGTATTTT.

This clonotype was seen a few times. V is TRBV4-2 and J is TRBJ2-7; tentative D call: TRBD2 (5 bases). V was shortened by 1 base and J by 6 bases, with 16 bases between the two germline ends. CDR1 and CDR2 (germline): LGHNA, YNFKEQ. The CDR3 is made up of 15 amino acids. As DNA, the CDR3 is TGTGCCAGCAGCCAAGGTCCCGCGGGTCGCGGCGAGCAGTACTTC. This encodes CASSQGPAGRGEQYF.

The rearrangement links TRBV25-1 to TRBJ2-7; D is unresolved. V lost 3 bases, J lost 9 bases, and 6 bases lay in between. This CDR3 is built from 10 residues. CDR1 is MGHDK, CDR2 SYGVNS, per germline. CDR3: CASSDVLQYF. DNA for the CDR3: TGTGCCAGCAGTGATGTCCTGCAGTACTTC.

This clonotype was observed a handful of times. The chain combines TRBV5-1 with TRBJ2-7, with 7 bases aligning to TRBD1. Trimming at V came to 4 bases and at J to 2 bases, leaving 6 bases not matched to a gene. CDR3 length: 14 residues. Germline-derived CDR1 and CDR2 are SGHRS and YFSETQ. CDR3 DNA sequence: TGCGCCAGCAGCGCGGACAGGAGAACCTACGAGCAGTACTTC. Its translation is CASSADRRTYEQYF.

The gene calls are TRBV5-1 and TRBJ2-3, with a weak D call TRBD2 (6 bases). Germline V lookup: CDR1 SGHRS, CDR2 YFSETQ. With 3 bases removed from V and 0 bases from J, the gap between germline ends came to 17 bases. The CDR3 has 17 amino acids. CDR3 residues: CASSSTLTSTSTDTQYF. The CDR3, as DNA: TGCGCCAGCAGCTCGACCTTAACTAGCACCAGCACAGATACGCAGTATTTT.

This clonotype was recorded many times. The CDR3 loop is CASSYAGTNQETQYF. CDR3 DNA: TGTGCCAGCAGTTACGCCGGGACTAATCAAGAGACCCAGTACTTC. The chain couples TRBV6-6 to TRBJ2-5, with 7 bases aligning to TRBD2. The CDR3 covers 15 residues. Per the germline V gene, CDR1 is MNHNY and CDR2 is SVGAGI (reference sequence). Unmatched junction bases numbered 5, after V lost 2 bases and J lost 2 bases.

The chain links TRBV7-9 to TRBJ1-4; D gene unclear. This CDR3 has 21 residues. V was pared by 4 bases and J by 0 bases, with 27 bases between. In germline, CDR1 is SEHNR, CDR2 FQNEAQ (reference sequence). This CDR3 is CASSSSPGPSGNHATNEKLFF. In DNA form, the CDR3 reads TGTGCCAGCAGCTCTTCCCCTGGGCCTAGCGGTAATCATGCAACTAATGAAAAACTGTTTTTT.